The clone carrying this TCR beta chain was picked up many times. What it binds is unknown. This entry belongs to a study of Graves' ophthalmopathy and Graves' hyperthyroidism. Study at large: Peripheral blood was collected at initial diagnosis, before any treatment. Whole-study results and caveats: Most expanded clonotypes from thyroid (those above 0.001 frequency) were also found in blood.

The CDR3 contains 17 residues. V shed 2 bases and J shed 0 bases, with 11 bases lying between them. The germline gives CDR1 MNHEY, CDR2 SVGEGT. For repertoire sequencing, the TCR beta CDR3 regions were amplified from RNA transcripts. HTBI primers were employed in first-round RT-PCR, then a second-round multiplex PCR followed. Via MiXCR, TCRdb re-called the multiplex PCR reads, giving one row per CDR3 protein. The table records some 350,000 distinct CDR3 sequences, about 18% of them present only once. The origin of this receptor is an adult woman with stable Graves' hyperthyroidism. The source material was peripheral blood. V gene TRBV6-2 or TRBV6-3 combines with J gene TRBJ2-6; D unresolved. The CDR3 here is CASSYASLSSGANVLTF. CDR3 DNA sequence: TGTGCCAGCAGTTACGCCTCCCTGAGCTCTGGGGCCAACGTCCTGACTTTC.